This TCR beta chain originates from a study of OX40 agonist ivuxolimab in advanced cancers. The table came from immunoSEQ multiplex PCR; TCRdb's copy has only in-frame clones and leaves some out. The sample lists nearly 60,000 clones, around nine tenths occurring once. J gave up 5 bases and V 4 bases, and 11 bases lay outside the gene matches. The CDR3 runs to 17 residues. CDR1 and CDR2 from the germline V gene are MRHNA and SNTAGT. The chain recombines TRBV6-4 with TRBJ1-5, with 10 bases that match TRBD1. Sequenced here: CD4+ or CD8+ T cells sorted from blood, sampled in a trial of the OX40 agonist ivuxolimab. The receptor was isolated from an adult with an advanced solid tumor such as melanoma, head and neck, liver or kidney cancer. The CDR3 nucleotides read TGTGCCAGCAGTGCCACAAAAACGGACAGGGGGGATCAGCCCCAGCATTTT. Translating gives CASSATKTDRGDQPQHF.